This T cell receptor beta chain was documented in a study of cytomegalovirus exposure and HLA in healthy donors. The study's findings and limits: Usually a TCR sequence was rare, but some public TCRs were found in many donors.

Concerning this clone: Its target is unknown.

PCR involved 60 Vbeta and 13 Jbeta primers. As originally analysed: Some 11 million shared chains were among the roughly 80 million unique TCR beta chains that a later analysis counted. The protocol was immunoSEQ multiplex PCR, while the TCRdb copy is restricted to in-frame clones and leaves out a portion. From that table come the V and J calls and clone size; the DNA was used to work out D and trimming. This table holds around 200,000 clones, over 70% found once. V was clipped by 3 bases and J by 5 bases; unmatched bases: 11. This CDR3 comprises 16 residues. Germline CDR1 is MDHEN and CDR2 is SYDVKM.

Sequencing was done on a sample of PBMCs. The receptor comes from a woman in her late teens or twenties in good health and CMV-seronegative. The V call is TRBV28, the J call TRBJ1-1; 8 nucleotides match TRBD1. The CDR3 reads CASSFIRQGAGTEAFF. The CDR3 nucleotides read TGTGCCAGCAGTTTCATTCGGCAGGGGGCGGGTACTGAAGCTTTCTTT. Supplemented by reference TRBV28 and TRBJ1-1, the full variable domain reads DVKVTQSSRYLVKRTGEKVFLECVQDMDHENMFWYRQDPGLGLRLIYFSYDVKMKEKGDIPEGYSVSREKKERFSLILESASTNQTSMYLCASSFIRQGAGTEAFFGQGTRLTVV.